These 7 T cell receptor beta chains came from one sample sequenced in a study of cytomegalovirus exposure and HLA in healthy donors. This table comes from immunoSEQ multiplex PCR, and its TCRdb copy is limited to in-frame clones, with some not included. The table includes around 250,000 clones, around 90% detected once. The specimen sequenced was PBMCs. The receptors were gathered from a woman under 30 in good health and CMV-seronegative.

This chain uses TRBV5-1 with TRBJ1-5; D is unclear. Germline V gene data show CDR1 as SGHRS and CDR2 as YFSETQ. This CDR3 has 15 residues. Trimming removed 0 bases from V and 6 bases from J, with 13 bases in between. CDR3 DNA sequence: TGCGCCAGCAGCTTGGGTGGGGTCGGGGTTCAGCCCCAGCATTTT. Its protein is CASSLGGVGVQPQHF.

V usage is TRBV4-3 and J usage is TRBJ1-3; no clear D gene. CDR1 and CDR2 (germline): LGHNA, YSLEER. Deletions cut 2 bases from V and 0 bases from J, with 11 bases between. This CDR3 spans 16 amino acids. The CDR3 sequence is CASSQNLLVSGNTIYF. The CDR3 DNA follows: TGCGCCAGCAGCCAAAATTTACTGGTCTCTGGAAACACCATATATTTT.

This CDR3 reads CASSLVRGSGGFRNEQFF. The CDR3 DNA is TGTGCCAGCAGCTTAGTACGAGGATCGGGGGGCTTTCGCAATGAGCAGTTCTTC. V usage is TRBV7-2 and J usage is TRBJ2-1; a weak D match, TRBD2 (7 bases). The CDR3 consists of 18 residues. Germline-derived CDR1 and CDR2 are SGHTA and FQGNSA. The ends were cut back, 1 base at V and 6 bases at J, with 22 bases in the middle.

This clone was detected only a few times. The chain joins TRBV28 to TRBJ1-2; tentatively, D is TRBD1 (5 bases). Germline V gives CDR1 MDHEN, CDR2 SYDVKM. The CDR3 runs 10 residues. Trimming stripped 8 bases from V and 7 bases from J, with 8 bases between. CDR3 sequence reads: CASWGGGYTF. The DNA for the CDR3 is TGTGCCAGCTGGGGGGGTGGCTACACCTTC.

The genes are TRBV5-1 and TRBJ2-7; no clear D. Germline V lookup: CDR1 SGHRS, CDR2 YFSETQ. V lost 3 bases to trimming and J lost 2 bases, with 9 bases between them. CDR3 length: 13 amino acids. The CDR3 region has the DNA TGCGCCAGCAGCTCAACAGTCCCCTACGAGCAGTACTTC. This sequence encodes CASSSTVPYEQYF. Drawing the rest from reference TRBV5-1 and TRBJ2-7, the complete variable domain is KAGVTQTPRYLIKTRGQQVTLSCSPISGHRSVSWYQQTPGQGLQFLFEYFSETQRNKGNFPGRFSGRQFSNSRSEMNVSTLELGDSALYLCASSSTVPYEQYFGPGTRLTVT.

The CDR3 DNA sequence: TGTGCCAGCGCCCGACTAGCGGGGGGGGCAGATACGCAGTATTTT. This sequence encodes CASARLAGGADTQYF. V gene TRBV6-4 combines with J gene TRBJ2-3; TRBD2 matches 14 bases. J was trimmed by 4 bases and V by 8 bases; bases with no gene match: 5. Germline lookup yields CDR1 MRHNA and CDR2 SNTAGT. The CDR3 length is 15 residues.

In its sample, this clone was seen once. The chain links TRBV10-3 to TRBJ1-5; TRBD1 might be the D (6 bases). V lost 4 bases and J 0 bases, leaving 10 bases between the germline ends. Germline lookup yields CDR1 ENHRY and CDR2 SYGVKD. The CDR3 sequence is 15 residues long. CDR3: CAISAGTNSNQPQHF. The DNA of the CDR3 is TGTGCCATCAGTGCAGGGACAAATAGCAATCAGCCCCAGCATTTT.